The 2 T cell receptor beta chains presented below share a single source sample, sequenced in a study of PD-L1 blockade in urothelial cancer. Clones were sequenced by immunoSEQ multiplex PCR, and TCRdb holds only the in-frame ones, with some missing. The profile shows 53,000 or so clones, 88% of them singletons. Time point defined: peripheral blood 6 weeks after treatment start. The specimen comprised PBMCs, sampled around atezolizumab (anti-PD-L1) treatment. The receptors were gathered from a man in his fifties or sixties with urothelial cancer.

This sequence joins TRBV6-1 and TRBJ2-7; tentative D call: TRBD2 (5 bases). Trimming cost V 0 bases and J 3 bases, with 15 bases left between them. Germline V CDR1 and CDR2: MNHNS, SASEGT. The CDR3 runs to 16 residues. The CDR3 DNA is TGTGCCAGCAGTGAAGCGGGTCGTGTTGGACTCTACGAGCAGTACTTC. The encoded protein is CASSEAGRVGLYEQYF.

This chain uses TRBV15 with TRBJ2-3; TRBD2 matches at 15 bases. This CDR3 is 16 amino acids long. The germline V gene has CDR1 LNHNV and CDR2 YYDKDF (reference sequence). V shed 1 base and J 4 bases; nucleotides not matched to a gene: 0. The CDR3 DNA is TGTGCCACCAGCAGAGGGACTAGCGGGGGGGCAGATACGCAGTATTTT. It codes for CATSRGTSGGADTQYF.